This record concerns one T cell receptor (beta chain) sequence. A read error is possible here, since a much larger clone lies one base away. The sample originates from a study of glioma-infiltrating T cells. Between the trimmed V and J ends, which lost 2 bases and 4 bases, there was a span of 13 bases. The CDR3 is 15 amino acids. Germline CDR1 MNHNY, CDR2 SVGAGI (reference sequence). Using RNA template, CDR3s of TCR alpha and beta were amplified with iRepertoire arm-PCR. TCRdb independently ran MiXCR on the multiplex PCR reads; one entry per CDR3 protein. The sample carries more than 350,000 distinct CDR3 sequences, 41% recorded once.

The sequenced sample was glioma tissue, nonneoplastic brain tissue, or PBMCs (not recorded which). The gene calls are TRBV6-6 and TRBJ2-3, with D unresolved. This receptor was taken from a human donor with low-grade glioma or glioblastoma, undergoing nonglioma brain surgery, or in good health (not recorded which). The CDR3 loop is CASSYGERLADTQYF. The CDR3 nucleotides are TGTGCCAGCAGTTACGGCGAGAGGTTGGCAGATACGCAGTATTTT.